The 8 T cell receptor beta chains in this list originate from one sample, sequenced in a study of blood T cell repertoires in COVID-19. Clones were read by immunoSEQ multiplex PCR, and TCRdb kept only the in-frame ones, dropping some. This table holds around 78,000 clones, 88% found once. The sample consisted of peripheral blood. The receptors were sampled from a human donor in a cohort sampled during active COVID-19.

This clone was seen repeatedly, ten times or more. Here the CDR3 DNA reads TGTGCCAGCAGTCGGACTAGCGGGAACGGGGAGCTGTTTTTT. It encodes CASSRTSGNGELFF. The chain employs TRBV3-1 (or the pseudogene TRBV3-2) and TRBJ2-2; TRBD2 aligns across 12 bases. Germline V gene sequence: CDR1 LGHDT, CDR2 YNNKEL (reference sequence). V lost 6 bases to trimming and J lost 7 bases; unmatched junction nucleotides: 3. The CDR3 sequence is 14 residues long.

The V call is TRBV28, the J call TRBJ1-2; D uncertain. V dropped 2 bases and J dropped 8 bases, with 6 bases sitting between them. Germline lookup yields CDR1 MDHEN and CDR2 SYDVKM. The CDR3 runs 11 residues. The CDR3, as DNA: TGTGCCAGCAGTTTAAGGGAGGGCTACACCTTC. Translation: CASSLREGYTF.

This chain joins TRBV7-2 and TRBJ2-2; 8 bases are shared with TRBD2. Per germline, CDR1 SGHTA and CDR2 FQGNSA. J gave up 7 bases and V 6 bases, and 10 bases lay outside the gene matches. This CDR3 region has 15 residues. CDR3 region: CASRRLATIGGELFF. The CDR3 DNA reads TGTGCCAGCAGAAGACTAGCGACGATCGGCGGGGAGCTGTTTTTT.

A single count supports this clone. The rearrangement joins TRBV5-1 to TRBJ2-3; D may be TRBD2 (5 bases). V was shortened by 4 bases and J by 4 bases, with 10 bases between the two germline ends. CDR1 SGHRS and CDR2 YFSETQ come from the germline V gene. This CDR3 has 13 residues. Here the CDR3 DNA reads TGCGCCAGCAGCCCCGGACTTGCAGATACGCAGTATTTT. It is translated as CASSPGLADTQYF.

In its sample, this clone was seen once. The rearrangement joins TRBV6-5 to TRBJ2-5, with 10 bases that match TRBD1. This CDR3 is 15 amino acids long. The germline V gene encodes CDR1 MNHEY and CDR2 SVGAGI. V was clipped by 6 bases and J by 6 bases; unmatched bases: 10. The CDR3 loop reads CASSSGQGYLQTQYF. CDR3 DNA sequence: TGTGCCAGCAGCTCGGGACAGGGGTATCTCCAGACCCAGTACTTC.

V is TRBV15 and J is TRBJ1-5, with 9 positions matching TRBD1. Looked up from germline, CDR1 is LNHNV and CDR2 is YYDKDF (reference sequence). The CDR3 is made up of 17 amino acids. V trimming: 5 bases; J trimming: 5 bases; junction bases outside the gene matches: 13. The CDR3 nucleotides read TGTGCCACCAGCCCAGGCCACACAGGGGGCAATCATCAGCCCCAGCATTTT. Translated: CATSPGHTGGNHQPQHF.

V is TRBV12-3 or TRBV12-4 and J is TRBJ1-3; D call uncertain. V lost 8 bases and J lost 9, with 17 bases in between. The CDR3 length is 13 residues. The CDR3 here is CASQTTRGSTIYF. DNA of the CDR3: TGTGCCAGCCAAACCACCCGGGGTAGCACCATATATTTT.

This clone was counted only a few times. The V gene is TRBV27, the J gene TRBJ2-7; D is perhaps TRBD1 (7 bases). This CDR3 spans 15 amino acids. Trimming removed 1 base at V and 2 bases at J, with 12 bases between. From germline, CDR1 is MNHEY and CDR2 SMNVEV (reference sequence). For the CDR3, the DNA is TGTGCCAGCAGTTTATGGGCAGGGGGGACCTACGAGCAGTACTTC. Protein: CASSLWAGGTYEQYF.